This TCR beta chain was observed in a study of T cell changes during pregnancy in multiple sclerosis. The assay was immunoSEQ multiplex PCR, and TCRdb's table has in-frame clones only and misses some. In the table there are around 83,000 clones, just over 90% of which are singletons. Germline-derived CDR1 and CDR2 are LNHDA and SQIVND (reference sequence). The CDR3 runs 16 residues. Trimming cost V 6 bases and J 0 bases, with 14 bases left between them. The clonotype originates from a female donor with multiple sclerosis, enrolled in a pregnancy study. The chain joins TRBV19 to TRBJ1-4; tentatively, D is TRBD1 (6 bases). The sample was CD4+ T cells from peripheral blood mononuclear cells, taken in the second trimester of pregnancy. The CDR3, as DNA: TGTGCCAGTAGATCCAGGGGCGGTGCAACTAATGAAAAACTGTTTTTT. This codes for CASRSRGGATNEKLFF.